These 12 T cell receptor beta chains share one sample of origin, sequenced in a study of control samples from healthy donors and cancer patients. Profiling relied on immunoSEQ multiplex PCR, and the TCRdb table lists in-frame clones only, not all of them. Among 110,000 or so clones, 83% were seen once, and the ten largest hold about 12%. Sequencing input: blood. These receptors were collected from a woman aged 50 to 60 in good health.

The chain has TRBV6-5 and TRBJ1-5; 11 bases match TRBD1. This CDR3 region has 15 residues. V was pared by 5 bases and J by 4 bases, with 4 bases of the junction left unmatched. CDR1 and CDR2 from the germline V gene are MNHEY and SVGAGI. The CDR3 spells CASSTGTGGNQPQHF. CDR3 nucleotide sequence: TGTGCCAGCAGTACCGGGACAGGGGGGAATCAGCCCCAGCATTTT.

The rearrangement uses TRBV13 and TRBJ1-1; 7 positions agree with TRBD1. The germline CDR1 and CDR2 sequences are PRHDT and FYEKMQ (reference sequence). The CDR3 has 15 residues. The trim removed 5 bases at V and 1 base at J, leaving 7 bases unmatched. This CDR3 is CASSQGDRPNTEAFF. DNA of the CDR3: TGTGCCAGCAGCCAAGGGGACAGACCGAACACTGAAGCTTTCTTT.

CDR3 in amino acids: CASSQGFSGYTF. CDR3 coding DNA: TGCGCCAGCAGCCAAGGATTTAGCGGCTACACCTTC. The rearrangement links TRBV4-1 to TRBJ1-2; D unresolved. There are 12 residues in the CDR3. V was shortened by 1 base and J by 8 bases, with 8 bases between the two germline ends. Germline V gene data show CDR1 as MGHRA and CDR2 as YSYEKL.

This clone came up a few times. This chain uses TRBV29-1 with TRBJ2-7, with 8 bases identical to TRBD2. J gave up 5 bases and V 4 bases, and 4 bases lay outside the gene matches. CDR3 length equals 12 residues. The germline gives CDR1 SQVTM, CDR2 ANQGSEA. The CDR3 DNA follows: TGCAGCGTTGCTCGCGGGAGGAACGAGCAGTACTTC. This translates into CSVARGRNEQYF.

This clone occurred a few times. The rearrangement uses TRBV24-1 and TRBJ1-2; a weak D match, TRBD1 (6 bases). The V gene's germline CDR1 is KGHDR and CDR2 SFDVKD. Trimming stripped 9 bases from V and 4 bases from J, with 17 bases between. The CDR3 has 14 residues. The chain's CDR3 is CATFLRDKIYGYTF. CDR3 sequence (DNA): TGTGCCACCTTCCTCCGGGACAAGATCTATGGCTACACCTTC.

The chain joins TRBV30 to TRBJ2-7, with D unclear. This CDR3 has 12 amino acids. Deletions cut 0 bases from V and 4 bases from J, with 7 bases between. The germline V gene encodes CDR1 GTSNPN and CDR2 SVGIG (reference sequence). This CDR3 reads CAWSVLSYEQYF. CDR3 DNA sequence: TGTGCCTGGAGTGTGCTCTCTTACGAGCAGTACTTC.

The gene calls are TRBV28 and TRBJ1-1; D uncertain. Germline V gene data show CDR1 as MDHEN and CDR2 as SYDVKM. CDR3 length: 12 residues. The V gene lost 6 bases and the J gene lost 5 bases, with 10 bases spanning the gap. The CDR3 region has the DNA TGTGCCAGCAGGGTGCGGCTGACTGAAGCTTTCTTT. Protein: CASRVRLTEAFF.

V gene TRBV19 combines with J gene TRBJ1-1; D might be TRBD1 (5 bases). Germline CDR1 and CDR2: LNHDA and SQIVND (reference sequence). The CDR3 covers 13 residues. V was shortened by 9 bases and J by 1 base, with 12 bases between the two germline ends. The CDR3 loop reads CASRRTQNTEAFF. The DNA of the CDR3 is TGTGCCAGCCGTCGGACACAGAACACTGAAGCTTTCTTT. Supplemented by reference TRBV19 and TRBJ1-1, the full variable domain reads DGGITQSPKYLFRKEGQNVTLSCEQNLNHDAMYWYRQDPGQGLRLIYYSQIVNDFQKGDIAEGYSVSREKKESFPLTVTSAQKNPTAFYLCASRRTQNTEAFFGQGTRLTVV.

The V call is TRBV4-3, the J call TRBJ2-7; 7 bases fit TRBD1. The germline V gene has CDR1 LGHNA and CDR2 YSLEER. V dropped 3 bases and J dropped 0; count of bases not matched to a gene: 5. The CDR3 covers 15 residues. This chain's CDR3 is CASSQGTDFSYEQYF. The CDR3 nucleotides read TGCGCCAGCAGCCAGGGGACAGACTTCTCCTACGAGCAGTACTTC.

The V gene is TRBV2, the J gene TRBJ1-5, with D possibly TRBD1 on 6 matching bases. The CDR3 is 13 residues long. Germline V gives CDR1 SNHLY, CDR2 FYNNEI. Deletions cut 8 bases from V and 2 bases from J, with 10 bases between. DNA for the CDR3: TGTGCCAGCGAACAGGGACGCAATCAGCCCCAGCATTTT. Protein product: CASEQGRNQPQHF.

The chain uses TRBV23-1 and TRBJ1-2; TRBD1 matches 9 bases. TRBV23-1 is identified as an open reading frame with a role that is uncertain. V lost 2 bases, J lost 7 bases, and 17 bases stayed unmatched. The CDR3 runs to 18 residues. The CDR3 DNA follows: TGCGCCAGCAGTCAACCAATGGCCGGGACAGGGCTATGTAGTGGCTACACCTTC. Protein: CASSQPMAGTGLCSGYTF.

The J gene is TRBJ2-7, the V gene TRBV5-5; 8 nucleotides agree with TRBD1. The CDR3 extends over 14 amino acids. J lost 5 bases, V lost 1 base, and 5 bases had no gene match. The germline V gene has CDR1 SGHKS and CDR2 YYEKEE (reference sequence). Written as DNA, the CDR3 is TGTGCCAGCAGCTTGCACAGGGGGGTCAACGAGCAGTACTTC. This codes for CASSLHRGVNEQYF.